These 8 T cell receptor beta chains originate from one sample sequenced in a study of T cells expressing NK-cell markers. TCRdb reprocessed the 5' RACE reads, with one entry per CDR3 protein and no DNA. Here the sample table reports 120,000 to 150,000 distinct CDR3 sequences. Sequenced material: blood T cells: a sorted CD56 or NKG2C T cell subset, CD4+ or CD8+ T cells, or bulk PBMC T cells (not recorded which). These TCRs come from a man between 18 and 29 years old in good health.

CDR3 sequence reads: CAWSDEGNTEAFF. This chain joins TRBV30 and TRBJ1-1. The CDR3 loop spans 13 amino acids. Looked up from germline, CDR1 is GTSNPN and CDR2 is SVGIG (reference sequence).

The rearrangement uses TRBV28 and TRBJ1-2; TCRdb selects TRBD1, and the lack of DNA leaves this call unchecked. The CDR3 spans 14 residues. CDR1 is MDHEN and CDR2 is SYDVKM in the germline V gene. CDR3 sequence: CASSLGTANYGYTF.

This chain joins TRBV11-3 and TRBJ1-1; TCRdb reports TRBD1, a call that lacks DNA to check it against. CDR3 length: 16 residues. CDR1 and CDR2 from the germline V gene are SGHNT and YENEEA. The CDR3 spells CASSPSGTDMSTEAFF.

The chain combines TRBV20-1 with TRBJ1-5. Germline V gives CDR1 DFQATT, CDR2 SNEGSKA (reference sequence). The CDR3 extends over 13 amino acids. CDR3 in amino acids: CSARGRGDQPQHF.

The chain uses TRBV7-2 and TRBJ2-7. This CDR3 spans 12 amino acids. Per germline, CDR1 SGHTA and CDR2 FQGNSA. CDR3 loop: CASSLGGAEQYF.

This rearrangement joins TRBV30 to TRBJ2-7. This CDR3 is built from 15 residues. Germline CDR1 is GTSNPN and CDR2 is SVGIG (reference sequence). Here the CDR3 reads CAWSVSPSSSYEQYF. Complete variable domain (other parts from reference TRBV30 and TRBJ2-7): SQTIHQWPATLVQPVGSPLSLECTVEGTSNPNLYWYRQAAGRGLQLLFYSVGIGQISSEVPQNLSASRPQDRQFILSSKKLLLSDSGFYLCAWSVSPSSSYEQYFGPGTRLTVT.

The J gene is TRBJ1-2, the V gene TRBV10-3; checking the TCRdb D call of TRBD1 is not possible without DNA. Per germline, CDR1 ENHRY and CDR2 SYGVKD. This CDR3 comprises 14 residues. The CDR3 is CAISEGQGDYGYTF.

The chain carries TRBV28 and TRBJ2-3; there is no DNA to check the TCRdb D call of TRBD1. Per germline, CDR1 MDHEN and CDR2 SYDVKM. This CDR3 spans 15 amino acids. CDR3 amino acids: CASSFRGLSTDTQYF.